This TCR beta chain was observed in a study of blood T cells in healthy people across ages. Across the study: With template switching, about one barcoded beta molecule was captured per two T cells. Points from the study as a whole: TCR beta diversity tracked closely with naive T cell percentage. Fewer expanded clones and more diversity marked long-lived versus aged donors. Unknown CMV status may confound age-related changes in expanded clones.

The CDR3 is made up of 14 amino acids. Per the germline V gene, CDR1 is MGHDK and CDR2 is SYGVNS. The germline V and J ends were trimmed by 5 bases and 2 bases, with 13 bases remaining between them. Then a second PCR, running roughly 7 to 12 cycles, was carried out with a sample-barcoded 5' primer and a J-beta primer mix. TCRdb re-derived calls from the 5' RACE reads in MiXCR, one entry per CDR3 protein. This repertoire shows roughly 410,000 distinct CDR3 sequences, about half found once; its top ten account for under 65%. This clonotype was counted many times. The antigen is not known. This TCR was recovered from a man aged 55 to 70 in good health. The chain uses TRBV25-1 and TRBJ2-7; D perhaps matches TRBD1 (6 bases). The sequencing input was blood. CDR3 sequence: CASSRDTGPYEQYF. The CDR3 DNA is TGTGCCAGCAGTCGGGACACCGGACCCTACGAGCAGTACTTC.